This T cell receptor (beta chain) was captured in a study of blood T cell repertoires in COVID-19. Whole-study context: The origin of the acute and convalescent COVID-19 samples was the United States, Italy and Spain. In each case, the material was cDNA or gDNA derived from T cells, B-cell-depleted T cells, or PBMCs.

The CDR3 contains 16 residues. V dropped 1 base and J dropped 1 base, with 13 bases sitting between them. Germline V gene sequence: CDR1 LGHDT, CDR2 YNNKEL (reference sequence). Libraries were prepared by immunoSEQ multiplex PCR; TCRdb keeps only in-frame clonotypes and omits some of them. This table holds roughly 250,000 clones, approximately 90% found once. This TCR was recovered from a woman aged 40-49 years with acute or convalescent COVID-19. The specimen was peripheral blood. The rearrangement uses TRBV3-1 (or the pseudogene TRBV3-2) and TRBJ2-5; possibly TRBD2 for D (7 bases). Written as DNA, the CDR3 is TGTGCCAGCAGCCAAGTCGGTGGGGGGGCCCAAGAGACCCAGTACTTC. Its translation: CASSQVGGGAQETQYF.